This T cell receptor beta chain comes out of a study of T-cell memory formation after mild COVID-19. Study details: Clusters were largely donor specific. Study observations and caveats: Some clones that responded turned up in pre-infection memory, which suggests that cross-reactive memory joined in.

This clonotype was found a few times. Its antigen is undetermined. Trimming took off 3 bases at V and 4 bases at J, with 12 bases between the two ends. Germline assignment: CDR1 SEHNR and CDR2 FQNEAQ (reference sequence). There are 14 residues in the CDR3. TCRalpha and TCRbeta libraries used 5'RACE with constant-segment primers and UMIs. One entry per CDR3 protein results from TCRdb running MiXCR on the 5' RACE reads. Counted here are a few hundred thousand distinct CDR3 sequences, 15% to 20% occurring once; the ten biggest clones make up around 23%. The sequenced sample was PBMCs or a T cell subset sorted from them (not recorded which). The chain links TRBV7-9 to TRBJ1-2; D remains ambiguous. The origin of this receptor is a man aged 18 to 35 who had mild COVID-19 (a few samples of this study predate the infection). Cell type and time point are not known. Written as DNA, the CDR3 is TGTGCCAGCAGCTTGGGCACCAACTCCTATGGCTACACCTTC. This encodes CASSLGTNSYGYTF.